Following are 7 T cell receptor beta chains from one sample sequenced in a study of T-cell memory formation after mild COVID-19. TCRdb analysed the 5' RACE reads with MiXCR anew, one entry per CDR3 protein. The sample has under 200,000 distinct CDR3 sequences, roughly 28% seen once. The sequenced sample consisted of PBMCs or a T cell subset sorted from them (not recorded which). The receptors were sampled from an adult woman who had mild COVID-19 (a few samples of this study predate the infection). Cell type and time point are not known.

This clonotype was picked up a small number of times. The CDR3 nucleotides are TGTGCCAGCAGCCCCTTTCTAGCGGAGAAAGAGACCCAGTACTTC. It specifies CASSPFLAEKETQYF. The rearrangement uses TRBV7-2 and TRBJ2-5; 7 positions agree with TRBD2. From germline, CDR1 is SGHTA and CDR2 FQGNSA. CDR3 length equals 15 residues. V was clipped by 5 bases and J by 3 bases; unmatched bases: 9.

This clonotype was seen a few times. The rearrangement links TRBV7-8 to TRBJ2-7, with D possibly TRBD1 on 5 matching bases. The CDR3 length is 17 residues. CDR1 and CDR2 from the germline V gene are SGHVS and FQNEAQ. Trimming shortened V by 1 base and J by 3 bases, and 19 bases separated the two germline ends. CDR3 in amino acids: CASSLVLGPVGVYEQYF. The CDR3 nucleotides are TGTGCCAGCAGCTTAGTTTTGGGCCCTGTAGGGGTCTACGAGCAGTACTTC.

As to this clonotype: This sequence may be a read error, since a much larger clone differs from it by one base. The chain couples TRBV14 to TRBJ2-7; D is possibly TRBD1 (6 bases). Germline loops: CDR1 SGHDN, CDR2 FVKESK. The CDR3 has 11 amino acids. V gave up 4 bases and J gave up 5 bases, with 6 bases separating them. CDR3 bases: TGTGCCAGCAGCCCAGGGGACGAGCAGTACTTC. Protein sequence: CASSPGDEQYF.

The rearrangement links TRBV7-8 to TRBJ2-7, with D unclear. The germline V gene has CDR1 SGHVS and CDR2 FQNEAQ. V was pared by 0 bases and J by 1 base, with 10 bases between. The CDR3 has 15 residues. The CDR3 DNA follows: TGTGCCAGCAGCTTAGCCCGGACGGATTCCTACGAGCAGTACTTC. This sequence encodes CASSLARTDSYEQYF.

The rearrangement joins TRBV5-1 to TRBJ1-2, with D possibly being TRBD1 (5 bases). Germline CDR1 and CDR2: SGHRS and YFSETQ. The CDR3 is 15 amino acids. Trimming took 6 bases from V and 3 from J, leaving 18 bases between them. CDR3 in amino acids: CASTPTWGVDYGYTF. DNA of the CDR3: TGCGCCAGCACCCCCACTTGGGGGGTCGACTATGGCTACACCTTC.

This clonotype was seen only a few times. This chain connects TRBV2 to TRBJ2-7; perhaps TRBD1 as D (6 bases). The CDR3 consists of 12 residues. V was pared by 5 bases and J by 7 bases, with 12 bases between. The germline V gene has CDR1 SNHLY and CDR2 FYNNEI. CDR3 DNA: TGTGCCAGCAGTCCGGACAGCCTGGAGCAGTACTTC. Protein product: CASSPDSLEQYF.

V and J are TRBV12-2 and TRBJ2-7; the table calls TRBD1, which could not be checked here. TRBV12-2 is a listed pseudogene. The CDR3 spans 19 residues. The CDR3 DNA is TGTGCAAGTCGCCTGACTCACAGGCCTCGAGTTTCGAGCTCCTACGAGCAGTACTTC. Its protein product is CASRLTHRPRVSSSYEQYF.